This TCR beta chain was recorded in a study of cytomegalovirus exposure and HLA in healthy donors. Primers included in the PCR were 60 Vbeta and 13 Jbeta primers. The table came from immunoSEQ multiplex PCR; TCRdb's copy has only in-frame clones and leaves some out. This sample's table has around 70,000 clones. Trimming removed 4 bases at V and 1 base at J, with 10 bases between. This CDR3 contains 15 residues. Looked up from germline, CDR1 is SNHLY and CDR2 is FYNNEI. The receptor comes from a female donor in good health and CMV-seropositive. The genes are TRBV2 and TRBJ1-4, with TRBD1 as a possible D gene (5 bases). The sequenced sample consisted of PBMCs. The CDR3 DNA reads TGTGCCAGCAGTGCCAGGGTAGGAACTAATGAAAAACTGTTTTTT. Its protein product is CASSARVGTNEKLFF.